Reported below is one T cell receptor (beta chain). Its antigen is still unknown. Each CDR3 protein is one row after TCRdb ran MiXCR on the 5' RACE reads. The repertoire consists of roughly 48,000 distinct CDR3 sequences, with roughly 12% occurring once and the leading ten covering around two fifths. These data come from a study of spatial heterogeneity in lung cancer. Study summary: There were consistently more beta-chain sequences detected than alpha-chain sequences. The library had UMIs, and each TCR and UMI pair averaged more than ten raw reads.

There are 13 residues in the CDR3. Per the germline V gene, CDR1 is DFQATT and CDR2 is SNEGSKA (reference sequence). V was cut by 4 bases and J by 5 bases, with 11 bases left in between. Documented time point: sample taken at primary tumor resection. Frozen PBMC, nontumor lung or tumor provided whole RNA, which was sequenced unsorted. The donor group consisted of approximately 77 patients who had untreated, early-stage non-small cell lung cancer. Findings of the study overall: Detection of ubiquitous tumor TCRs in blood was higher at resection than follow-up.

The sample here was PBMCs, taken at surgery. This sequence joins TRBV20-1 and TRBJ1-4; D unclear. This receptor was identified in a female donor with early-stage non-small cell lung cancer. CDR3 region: CSAMVAGNEKLFF. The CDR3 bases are TGCAGTGCTATGGTGGCCGGCAATGAAAAACTGTTTTTT.